This TCR beta chain emerged from a study of T cell changes during pregnancy in multiple sclerosis. The protocol was immunoSEQ multiplex PCR, while the TCRdb copy is restricted to in-frame clones and leaves out a portion. The table shows 89,000 or so clones, with 90% to 95% occurring only once. CDR1 SGHRS and CDR2 YFSETQ come from the germline V gene. This CDR3 region has 17 residues. V was pared by 3 bases and J by 1 base, with 3 bases of the junction left unmatched. The sequencing here drew on PBMCs, taken in the first trimester of pregnancy. This chain links TRBV5-1 with TRBJ2-1; 14 bases map to TRBD2. The TCR was taken from a female donor in good health, serving as a control in a pregnancy study. Some clones in this sample may be carry-over from other donors' samples. CDR3 nucleotide sequence: TGCGCCAGCAGCTCCCGGACTAGCGGGGGGTCCTACAATGAGCAGTTCTTC. It specifies CASSSRTSGGSYNEQFF.